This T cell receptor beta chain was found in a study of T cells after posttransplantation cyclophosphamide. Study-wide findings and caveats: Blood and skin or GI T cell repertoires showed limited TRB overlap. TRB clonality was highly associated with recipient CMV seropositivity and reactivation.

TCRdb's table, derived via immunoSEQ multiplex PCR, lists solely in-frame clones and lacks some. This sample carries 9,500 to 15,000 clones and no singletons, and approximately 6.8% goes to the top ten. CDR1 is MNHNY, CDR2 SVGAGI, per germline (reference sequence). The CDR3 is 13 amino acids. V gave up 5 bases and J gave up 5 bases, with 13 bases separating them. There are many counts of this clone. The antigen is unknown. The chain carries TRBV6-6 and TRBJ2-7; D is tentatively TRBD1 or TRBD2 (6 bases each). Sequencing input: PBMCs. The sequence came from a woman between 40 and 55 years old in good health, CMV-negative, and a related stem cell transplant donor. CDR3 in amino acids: CASSPQGRNEQYF. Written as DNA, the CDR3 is TGTGCCAGCAGTCCGCAGGGGAGGAACGAGCAGTACTTC.